These 26 T cell receptor beta chains share one sample of origin, sequenced in a study of cytomegalovirus exposure and HLA in healthy donors (dated by TCRdb to the late 2010s). The protocol used for the library was the immunoSEQ multiplex PCR assay. For the multiplex PCR, a mixture combining 60 forward primers for TCR Vbeta segments and 13 reverse primers for TCR Jbeta segments was used. Here the immuneACCESS table is served through TCRdb, limited to in-frame sequences with V and J called. Missing clones are a known gap in these copies; in checked studies unresolved V genes cover under half, and the rest lacks a known reason. Across this sample there are approximately 140,000 clones, with around 65% seen only once. The top ten hold 6.5% of the sample. The material sequenced was PBMCs. All receptors derive from a woman aged 60-70 years in good health and CMV-seronegative.

The chain's CDR3 is CASSLAGAGNKNIQYF. DNA of the CDR3: TGTGCCAGCAGCTTAGCGGGAGCGGGGAACAAAAACATTCAGTACTTC. The V call is TRBV7-2, the J call TRBJ2-4; 7 nucleotides align to TRBD2. This CDR3 spans 16 amino acids. The V and J ends lost 0 bases and 3 bases, in that order; junction bases with no gene match: 5. From germline, CDR1 is SGHTA and CDR2 FQGNSA. The variable domain in full, with the rest retrieved from reference TRBV7-2 and TRBJ2-4, is GAGVSQSPSNKVTEKGKDVELRCDPISGHTALYWYRQSLGQGLEFLIYFQGNSAPDKSGLPSDRFSAERTGGSVSTLTIQRTQQEDSAVYLCASSLAGAGNKNIQYFGAGTRLSVL.

This clone showed up just a few times. The genes are TRBV6-1 and TRBJ2-3; 9 positions agree with TRBD2. The CDR3 runs 14 residues. From germline, CDR1 is MNHNS and CDR2 SASEGT. With V trimmed by 4 bases and J by 1 base, 0 bases remained unmatched. Here the CDR3 reads CASSGTSGTDTQYF. CDR3 sequence (DNA): TGTGCCAGCAGTGGGACTAGCGGCACAGATACGCAGTATTTT.

The rearrangement uses TRBV5-1 and TRBJ1-4, with a possible D match to TRBD1 (5 bases). Per germline, CDR1 SGHRS and CDR2 YFSETQ. The V and J ends lost 3 bases and 1 base respectively, with 7 bases between them. This CDR3 is built from 14 residues. The CDR3 sequence is CASSSGGTNEKLFF. The CDR3 region has the DNA TGCGCCAGCAGCTCGGGGGGAACTAATGAAAAACTGTTTTTT. The complete variable domain, with remaining parts taken from reference TRBV5-1 and TRBJ1-4, reads KAGVTQTPRYLIKTRGQQVTLSCSPISGHRSVSWYQQTPGQGLQFLFEYFSETQRNKGNFPGRFSGRQFSNSRSEMNVSTLELGDSALYLCASSSGGTNEKLFFGSGTQLSVL.

The CDR3 coding sequence is TGTGCCAGCAGTTACGGCGGGACGGCCAGTAATGAGCAGTTCTTC. It translates to CASSYGGTASNEQFF. The genes are TRBV6-6 and TRBJ2-1; TRBD2 might be the D (6 bases). Germline CDR1 reads MNHNY; CDR2 reads SVGAGI (reference sequence). V was shortened by 2 bases and J by 7 bases, with 15 bases between the two germline ends. There are 15 residues in the CDR3.

The chain joins TRBV5-1 to TRBJ2-7; 8 bases match TRBD1. CDR1 and CDR2 (germline): SGHRS, YFSETQ. The CDR3 is made up of 13 amino acids. The trim removed 5 bases at V and 4 bases at J, leaving 5 bases unmatched. CDR3 bases: TGCGCCAGCAGGACAGGGGATAGGTACGAGCAGTACTTC. This codes for CASRTGDRYEQYF.

This chain joins TRBV6-5 and TRBJ1-6; D may be TRBD1 (6 bases). V lost 5 bases to trimming and J lost 5 bases, with 10 bases between them. The CDR3 runs 14 residues. The germline V gene encodes CDR1 MNHEY and CDR2 SVGAGI. The CDR3 DNA is TGTGCCAGCAGTACGGGACATAATAATTCACCCCTCCACTTT. Its translation: CASSTGHNNSPLHF.

The V and J genes are TRBV25-1 and TRBJ2-3, with a weak D call TRBD2 (6 bases). CDR3 length equals 13 residues. Germline loops: CDR1 MGHDK, CDR2 SYGVNS. Trimming left V 10 bases short and J 2 bases short, with 13 bases between. CDR3 DNA sequence: TGTGCCACCAGGGACTCTTTCACAGATACGCAGTATTTT. Residues: CATRDSFTDTQYF. The full variable domain, rest sourced from reference TRBV25-1 and TRBJ2-3, is EADIYQTPRYLVIGTGKKITLECSQTMGHDKMYWYQQDPGMELHLIHYSYGVNSTEKGDLSSESTVSRIRTEHFPLTLESARPSHTSQYLCATRDSFTDTQYFGPGTRLTVL.

This clone was seen only a few times. The chain links TRBV15 to TRBJ2-3, with TRBD2 matching 11 bases. The CDR3 spans 16 residues. J lost 7 bases, V lost 5 bases, and 11 bases had no gene match. Germline lookup yields CDR1 LNHNV and CDR2 YYDKDF (reference sequence). The CDR3 region has the DNA TGTGCCACCAGCGTCGGTTTTAGCGGGGGGGAGAATACGCAGTATTTT. This gives the protein CATSVGFSGGENTQYF.

The chain links TRBV2 to TRBJ1-2; TRBD1 matches 10 bases. The V gene's germline CDR1 is SNHLY and CDR2 FYNNEI. The V gene end was trimmed by 4 bases and the J gene end by 6 bases; junction bases not matched to a gene: 2. The CDR3 sequence is 13 residues long. CDR3 DNA sequence: TGTGCCAGCAGTGTGACAGGGGGCAATGGCTACACCTTC. This codes for CASSVTGGNGYTF.

The chain employs TRBV25-1 and TRBJ2-3; TRBD1 matches 8 bases. V shed 1 base, J shed 4 bases, and the junction held 10 bases outside the gene matches. The CDR3 spans 17 residues. Per germline, CDR1 MGHDK and CDR2 SYGVNS. CDR3 sequence (DNA): TGTGCCAGCAGTGAATCTAGAATGTCACAGGGGGCAGATACGCAGTATTTT. Protein sequence: CASSESRMSQGADTQYF.

The chain combines TRBV7-6 with TRBJ2-7; D may be TRBD1 (6 bases). The CDR3 totals 14 residues. Per the germline V gene, CDR1 is SGHVS and CDR2 is FNYEAQ. Trimming cost V 5 bases and J 6 bases, with 17 bases left between them. The CDR3 coding sequence is TGTGCCAGCAGCCCCGGAGTGGGGGCGTCCGAGCAGTACTTC. It is translated as CASSPGVGASEQYF.

The genes are TRBV7-6 and TRBJ1-5; 7 bases line up with TRBD1. Germline V gene lookup returns CDR1 SGHVS and CDR2 FNYEAQ. Trimming took 5 bases from V and 7 from J; bases not matched to a gene: 14. This CDR3 contains 16 residues. CDR3 in DNA: TGTGCCAGCAGCCTCGGGGGACAGAAAATAAGCCAGCCCCAGCATTTT. Protein sequence: CASSLGGQKISQPQHF.

The rearrangement uses TRBV6-1 and TRBJ1-5; TRBD1 aligns across 12 bases. This CDR3 is 17 amino acids long. Germline V lookup: CDR1 MNHNS, CDR2 SASEGT. J was trimmed by 1 base and V by 4 bases; bases with no gene match: 5. The CDR3 sequence: CASSGPGTGGSNQPQHF. Here the CDR3 DNA reads TGTGCCAGCAGTGGCCCCGGGACAGGGGGCAGCAATCAGCCCCAGCATTTT.

Details on this clone: Other nucleotide sequences from this sample produce the same CDR3. CDR3 nucleotide sequence: TGTGCCAGCAGCCGGGACAGGGGAGGCACTGAAGCTTTCTTT. Protein: CASSRDRGGTEAFF. V is TRBV7-9 and J is TRBJ1-1; TRBD1 agrees at 10 bases. This CDR3 comprises 14 residues. V shed 5 bases, J shed 4 bases, and the junction held 4 bases outside the gene matches. Per germline, CDR1 SEHNR and CDR2 FQNEAQ (reference sequence).

V is TRBV15 and J is TRBJ2-3; 9 nucleotides match TRBD1. This CDR3 region has 15 residues. The ends lost 4 bases at V and 2 bases at J; junction bases unmatched: 4. CDR1 and CDR2 (germline): LNHNV, YYDKDF (reference sequence). The DNA for the CDR3 is TGTGCCACCAGCAACAGGGGGCGGAACACAGATACGCAGTATTTT. This gives the protein CATSNRGRNTDTQYF.

This clone was recorded a few times. DNA for the CDR3: TGTGCCAGCAGCTTAGAAGGGGGTAGGCCACCCCTCCACTTT. It yields the protein CASSLEGGRPPLHF. The chain recombines TRBV7-6 with TRBJ1-6, with D perhaps matching TRBD1 (6 bases). The V gene's germline CDR1 is SGHVS and CDR2 FNYEAQ. Deletions cut 1 base from V and 11 bases from J, with 12 bases between. The CDR3 extends over 14 amino acids.

The chain has TRBV7-9 and TRBJ1-4; no definite D call. Trimming left V 1 base short and J 4 bases short, with 7 bases between. The germline V gene has CDR1 SEHNR and CDR2 FQNEAQ (reference sequence). This CDR3 comprises 14 residues. CDR3 nucleotides: TGTGCCAGCAGCTTAGGAGGGATTAATGAAAAACTGTTTTTT. This sequence encodes CASSLGGINEKLFF.

This clone was counted between two and nine times. This chain connects TRBV7-2 to TRBJ1-1; D is ambiguous. Germline CDR1 and CDR2: SGHTA and FQGNSA. V was shortened by 3 bases and J by 1 base, with 6 bases between the two germline ends. The CDR3 sequence is 13 residues long. The CDR3, as DNA: TGTGCCAGCAGCTTGACACCGAACACTGAAGCTTTCTTT. It yields the protein CASSLTPNTEAFF.

V is TRBV4-2 and J is TRBJ2-5, with 11 bases identical to TRBD2. CDR1 LGHNA and CDR2 YNFKEQ come from the germline V gene. The CDR3 consists of 17 residues. After removal of 2 bases from V and 0 bases from J, the junction contained 5 bases not matched to a gene. CDR3 region: CASSQNPSGGYQETQYF. As DNA, the CDR3 is TGTGCCAGCAGCCAAAACCCTAGCGGGGGGTACCAAGAGACCCAGTACTTC.

This clone was counted a few times. This chain uses TRBV7-3 with TRBJ2-3; D not resolved. V shed 5 bases and J shed 0 bases, with 6 bases lying between them. The CDR3 sequence is 13 residues long. Germline V gives CDR1 SGHTA, CDR2 FQGTGA. The CDR3 is CASSPSSTDTQYF. Here the CDR3 DNA reads TGTGCCAGCAGCCCCTCTAGCACAGATACGCAGTATTTT.

A few counts support this clone. The chain uses TRBV7-9 and TRBJ2-3; weak D call: TRBD2 (6 bases). The CDR3 is made up of 14 amino acids. V gave up 2 bases and J gave up 8 bases, with 14 bases separating them. CDR1 is SEHNR and CDR2 is FQNEAQ in the germline V gene (reference sequence). The CDR3 nucleotides read TGTGCCAGCAGCTTACTAGCGTTCGGGGGTACGCAGTATTTT. Its translation is CASSLLAFGGTQYF.

This clone was found a few times. The V and J genes are TRBV9 and TRBJ1-2; D is unclear. This CDR3 is built from 13 residues. V lost 0 bases, J lost 2 bases, and 5 bases lay in between. Germline V gene sequence: CDR1 SGDLS, CDR2 YYNGEE. The CDR3 DNA follows: TGTGCCAGCAGCGTAGTATCGAACTATGGCTACACCTTC. It specifies CASSVVSNYGYTF.

The rearrangement uses TRBV7-3 and TRBJ2-3; 7 bases fit TRBD1. This CDR3 has 15 residues. The ends lost 5 bases at V and 0 bases at J; junction bases unmatched: 5. Germline V lookup: CDR1 SGHTA, CDR2 FQGTGA. CDR3 nucleotide sequence: TGTGCCAGCAGCACACAGGGGACAAGCACAGATACGCAGTATTTT. Its protein is CASSTQGTSTDTQYF.

This clone was recorded once. One junction end does not reproduce the germline sequence, and a read error may be involved. The V and J genes are TRBV5-1 and TRBJ2-7, with D possibly matching TRBD2 (6 bases). CDR1 is SGHRS, CDR2 YFSETQ, per germline. CDR3 length equals 14 residues. CDR3 loop: CASSRGDQSYERYF. The CDR3 region has the DNA TGCGCCAGCAGCCGCGGGGACCAATCCTACGAGCGGTACTTC.

The chain joins TRBV11-2 to TRBJ2-7, with D perhaps TRBD2 (5 bases). The CDR3 runs to 14 residues. Germline lookup yields CDR1 SGHAT and CDR2 FQNNGV. Trimming pared 1 base from V and 7 bases from J, leaving 14 bases between. CDR3 sequence reads: CASSLGFRAEEQYF. The CDR3 nucleotides read TGTGCCAGCAGCTTAGGATTTCGAGCGGAAGAGCAGTACTTC. The full variable domain, completed using reference TRBV11-2 and TRBJ2-7, is EAGVAQSPRYKIIEKRQSVAFWCNPISGHATLYWYQQILGQGPKLLIQFQNNGVVDDSQLPKDRFSAERLKGVDSTLKIQPAKLEDSAVYLCASSLGFRAEEQYFGPGTRLTVT.

This clone has only a few counts. The genes are TRBV7-2 and TRBJ2-5; D is possibly TRBD2 (6 bases). The CDR3 is 14 residues long. Per germline, CDR1 SGHTA and CDR2 FQGNSA. Trimming stripped 2 bases from V and 1 base from J, with 8 bases between. The CDR3 coding sequence is TGTGCCAGCAGCTTAAGCGGGCCCCAAGAGACCCAGTACTTC. It translates to CASSLSGPQETQYF.